The rows below give T cell receptor beta chains drawn from one sample of a study of PD-1 blockade in classical Hodgkin lymphoma. TCRdb keeps only in-frame clones here, not all; method: immunoSEQ multiplex PCR. The table has approximately 6,700 clones, roughly four fifths seen once; the top ten hold 33%. Source: peripheral blood mononuclear cells (PBMCs), taken at baseline. The receptors were gathered from a human donor with classical Hodgkin lymphoma. The CDR3 runs from the conserved cysteine through the conserved F or W. Each record gives: J gene, V gene, CDR3 protein.

j_gene: TRBJ2-5
v_gene: TRBV5-1
CDR3aa: CASSSQGIGETQYF

j_gene: TRBJ2-1
v_gene: TRBV25-1
CDR3aa: CASTAGDEQFF

j_gene: TRBJ1-5
v_gene: TRBV7-6
CDR3aa: CASSLGADNQPQHF

j_gene: TRBJ2-5
v_gene: TRBV14
CDR3aa: CASSQDSTLGETQYF

j_gene: TRBJ2-7
v_gene: TRBV25-1
CDR3aa: CASSEVGRGPNEQYF

j_gene: TRBJ2-7
v_gene: TRBV28
CDR3aa: CASSPSTSNAGEQYF

j_gene: TRBJ2-7
v_gene: TRBV5-1
CDR3aa: CASSLPLAGATYEQYF

j_gene: TRBJ1-1
v_gene: TRBV13
CDR3aa: CASSMPDLSTEAFF

j_gene: TRBJ2-1
v_gene: TRBV7-3
CDR3aa: CASSTSQGSEQFF

j_gene: TRBJ1-1
v_gene: TRBV7-2
CDR3aa: CASSSKGGNTEAFF

j_gene: TRBJ2-4
v_gene: TRBV7-8
CDR3aa: CASSSHNPGYSGKNIQYF

j_gene: TRBJ2-7
v_gene: TRBV4-1
CDR3aa: CASSQDPSGRAGYEQYF

j_gene: TRBJ2-3
v_gene: TRBV19
CDR3aa: CASSMDEGYGTDTQYF

j_gene: TRBJ2-7
v_gene: TRBV2
CDR3aa: CASCDRVKDEQYF

j_gene: TRBJ1-1
v_gene: TRBV5-4
CDR3aa: CASSLEERGLNTEAFF

j_gene: TRBJ2-2
v_gene: TRBV14
CDR3aa: CASSQDPPYTHTGELFF

j_gene: TRBJ1-5
v_gene: TRBV23-1
CDR3aa: CASSQSGGFSNQPQHF

j_gene: TRBJ2-1
v_gene: TRBV28
CDR3aa: CASSWLASGQSGEQFF

j_gene: TRBJ2-2
v_gene: TRBV11-2
CDR3aa: CASSLDSNTGELFF

j_gene: TRBJ2-4
v_gene: TRBV19
CDR3aa: CASSSPLQYF

j_gene: TRBJ2-2
v_gene: TRBV25-1
CDR3aa: CASSDPTSGSANTGELFF

j_gene: TRBJ2-7
v_gene: TRBV6-5
CDR3aa: CASSYTVTRSYEQYF

j_gene: TRBJ2-3
v_gene: TRBV27
CDR3aa: CASSWRSGDTQYF

j_gene: TRBJ1-1
v_gene: TRBV6-5
CDR3aa: CASRPAGNTEAFF

j_gene: TRBJ2-3
v_gene: TRBV29-1
CDR3aa: CSAMSGADTQYF

j_gene: TRBJ2-5
v_gene: TRBV7-9
CDR3aa: CASSFMGKQETQYF

j_gene: TRBJ2-2
v_gene: TRBV10-3
CDR3aa: CAISESEVANTGELFF